This T cell receptor (beta chain) was sequenced for a study of response to subunit inactivated influenza vaccine. The V and J ends lost 2 bases and 3 bases, in that order; junction bases with no gene match: 3. Germline V lookup: CDR1 LGHDT, CDR2 YNNKEL (reference sequence). The CDR3 length is 15 residues. TCRdb re-called the RT-PCR reads with MiXCR, one entry per CDR3 protein. The data show some 800,000 distinct CDR3 sequences, 21% seen once. The specimen comprised PBMCs from blood, sampled 5 to 6 days after vaccination. The chain combines TRBV3-1 with TRBJ1-3; TRBD1 matches at 8 bases. The receptor's source is a man aged 50 to 60 who received an inactivated influenza vaccine. The CDR3 sequence is CASSQSGTGGNTIYF. The CDR3 DNA reads as TGTGCCAGCAGCCAAAGCGGGACAGGTGGAAACACCATATATTTT.